This TCR beta chain was sequenced during a study of T-cell reconstitution after alpha-beta-depleted transplantation in children. During its preparation, the TCRbeta library received unique molecular identifiers. TCRdb re-called the PCR reads through MiXCR, storing one row per CDR3 protein. The sample gives about 980,000 distinct CDR3 sequences, about 29% of which show up once; roughly 31% is in the top ten. V dropped 4 bases and J dropped 5; count of bases not matched to a gene: 5. The CDR3 is 13 amino acids. CDR1 and CDR2 (germline): SQVTM, ANQGSEA. The input for sequencing was PBMCs, mostly from graft donor cells, taken 360 days after TCRalphabeta/CD19-depleted stem cell transplant. This sequence joins TRBV29-1 and TRBJ2-3; 8 bases are shared with TRBD2. The TCR sequence derives from a boy under two years old who had a stem cell transplant for SCID, so the T cells may come from the graft donor. Written as DNA, the CDR3 is TGCAGCGTTGCGGCGGGGGGTGAAGATACGCAGTATTTT. It specifies CSVAAGGEDTQYF.